One and the same sample provided the 6 T cell receptor beta chains below, sequenced in a study of blood T cell repertoires in COVID-19. Clones were read by immunoSEQ multiplex PCR, and TCRdb kept only the in-frame ones, dropping some. The sample contains some 300,000 clones, nearly 90% of which appear only once. Sequenced material: peripheral blood. These receptors were taken from a woman aged 30 to 39 with COVID-19, enrolled during active disease.

The chain links TRBV5-1 to TRBJ2-3; the D is unclear. Germline V gives CDR1 SGHRS, CDR2 YFSETQ. V was shortened by 2 bases and J by 0 bases, with 10 bases between the two germline ends. This CDR3 has 15 residues. The CDR3 nucleotides are TGCGCCAGCAGCTTCAGCACGACTAGCACAGATACGCAGTATTTT. Translated: CASSFSTTSTDTQYF.

This chain uses TRBV2 with TRBJ1-2; 7 nucleotides align to TRBD1. The CDR3 has 14 residues. Germline-derived CDR1 and CDR2 are SNHLY and FYNNEI. J gave up 3 bases and V 6 bases, and 7 bases lay outside the gene matches. CDR3 bases: TGTGCCAGCAGGGCCACAGGGGACCACTATGGCTACACCTTC. Protein sequence: CASRATGDHYGYTF.

The chain combines TRBV27 with TRBJ1-2; no reliable D call. The V end was cut by 5 bases, the J end by 3 bases, with 7 bases between. CDR1 and CDR2 from the germline V gene are MNHEY and SMNVEV (reference sequence). This CDR3 has 12 amino acids. The CDR3: CASSGQYYGYTF. In DNA, the CDR3 is TGTGCCAGCAGTGGTCAGTACTATGGCTACACCTTC.

The chain carries TRBV5-6 and TRBJ1-2, with D hard to call. V dropped 5 bases and J dropped 7 bases, with 9 bases sitting between them. The V gene's germline CDR1 is SGHDT and CDR2 YYEEEE. The CDR3 is 11 residues long. DNA for the CDR3: TGTGCCAGCAGTCGGGGTCGTGGCTACACCTTC. It translates to CASSRGRGYTF.

The chain is built from TRBV19 and TRBJ2-1; the D gene is possibly TRBD2 (6 bases). V gave up 4 bases and J gave up 0 bases, with 10 bases separating them. The CDR3 is 15 residues long. Germline loops: CDR1 LNHDA, CDR2 SQIVND (reference sequence). The CDR3, as DNA: TGTGCCAGTAGTAGCGGGGAAAGCTCCTACAATGAGCAGTTCTTC. Translated, it gives CASSSGESSYNEQFF.

A word on this clone: This CDR3 is also generated by other DNA sequences in the sample. The chain employs TRBV28 and TRBJ1-5, with D maybe TRBD1 (6 bases). The CDR3 has 14 amino acids. Germline values: CDR1 MDHEN, CDR2 SYDVKM. The germline V and J ends were trimmed by 3 bases and 0 bases, with 6 bases remaining between them. The CDR3 DNA is TGTGCCAGCAGTTTGACAGGTAGCAATCAGCCCCAGCATTTT. This gives the protein CASSLTGSNQPQHF.